One sample yielded the 25 T cell receptor beta chains listed below, sequenced in a study of identical twins (dated by TCRdb to 2016 to 2017). The library was made by 5' RACE. TCRdb names Illumina HiSeq 2000 as the instrument used. TCRdb ran its own pipeline on the public reads, namely fastp trimming at Q25 and MiXCR clone calling, and kept in-frame beta chains. Each entry merges the rows of one CDR3 protein and shows their most common DNA and genes. This sample lists a few hundred thousand distinct CDR3 sequences; less than 20% were detected once. Around 12% of the sample comes from the top ten. Input material: naive T cells sorted from blood. The sample's cell subset or site, from its label and the paper: cells isolated with a human naive T-cell isolation kit. The source of these receptors is a man aged 50-60 years in good health.

The chain employs TRBV10-3 and TRBJ1-2, with 8 bases identical to TRBD1. CDR1 ENHRY and CDR2 SYGVKD come from the germline V gene. The V gene end was trimmed by 4 bases and the J gene end by 0 bases; junction bases not matched to a gene: 4. The length of the CDR3 is 15 residues. The CDR3 DNA reads TGTGCCATCAGTGGGACAGGGCGAACTAACTATGGCTACACCTTC. Residues: CAISGTGRTNYGYTF.

The gene calls are TRBV12-3 or TRBV12-4 and TRBJ1-1; D not resolved. V shed 3 bases and J shed 2 bases, with 10 bases lying between them. This CDR3 has 14 residues. The CDR3 loop is CASSFRAGNTEAFF. The CDR3 nucleotides read TGTGCCAGCAGTTTCCGGGCCGGTAACACTGAAGCTTTCTTT.

This clonotype was counted between two and nine times. The V call is TRBV5-6, the J call TRBJ2-1, with D perhaps matching TRBD1 (6 bases). The CDR3 is made up of 14 amino acids. Germline CDR1 SGHDT, CDR2 YYEEEE. The V end lost 4 bases, the J end lost 5 bases, and 13 bases lay between the germline ends. CDR3 residues: CASSLRGSNNEQFF. DNA of the CDR3: TGTGCCAGCAGCCTCAGGGGTTCGAACAATGAGCAGTTCTTC. Variable domain in full (rest from reference TRBV5-6 and TRBJ2-1): DAGVTQSPTHLIKTRGQQVTLRCSPKSGHDTVSWYQQALGQGPQFIFQYYEEEERQRGNFPDRFSGHQFPNYSSELNVNALLLGDSALYLCASSLRGSNNEQFFGPGTRLTVL.

A few counts support this clonotype. The CDR3 protein is CSARSASNTGELFF. CDR3 DNA sequence: TGCAGCGCCCGATCGGCGTCGAACACCGGGGAGCTGTTTTTT. The rearrangement uses TRBV29-1 and TRBJ2-2; D unresolved. Per germline, CDR1 SQVTM and CDR2 ANQGSEA. This CDR3 has 14 residues. The V gene lost 7 bases and the J gene lost 0 bases, with 12 bases spanning the gap.

This clonotype was seen repeatedly, ten times or more. The chain links TRBV6-2 or TRBV6-3 to TRBJ2-1, with a tentative D call TRBD1 (6 bases). V lost 0 bases, J lost 3 bases, and 12 bases lay in between. Germline CDR1 is MNHEY and CDR2 is SVGEGT. This CDR3 is 16 amino acids long. The CDR3 spells CASSYSRGGLYNEQFF. DNA of the CDR3: TGTGCCAGCAGTTACTCGAGAGGGGGTCTCTACAATGAGCAGTTCTTC.

This chain connects TRBV20-1 to TRBJ2-3, with D hard to call. Germline CDR1 and CDR2: DFQATT and SNEGSKA (reference sequence). CDR3 length equals 14 residues. V dropped 0 bases and J dropped 6 bases, with 13 bases sitting between them. Here the CDR3 reads CSARDLREGDTQYF. The CDR3 nucleotides are TGCAGTGCTAGAGATCTGCGAGAAGGGGATACGCAGTATTTT.

In its sample, this clonotype was seen a few times. This rearrangement joins TRBV12-3 or TRBV12-4 to TRBJ1-2, with D uncertain. Trimming took 6 bases from V and 4 from J, leaving 15 bases between them. The CDR3 covers 14 residues. The CDR3 nucleotides are TGTGCCAGCAGCCTCGGGCGGGAGTCCTATGGCTACACCTTC. The encoded protein is CASSLGRESYGYTF.

This clonotype was observed at least ten times. This chain uses TRBV7-2 with TRBJ1-2; 9 bases agree with TRBD1. The germline V gene encodes CDR1 SGHTA and CDR2 FQGNSA. CDR3 length: 14 amino acids. V lost 3 bases, J lost 2 bases, and 1 base stayed unmatched. Here the CDR3 DNA reads TGTGCCAGCAGCTTGGGGACAGGGAACTATGGCTACACCTTC. Its translation is CASSLGTGNYGYTF.

This chain links TRBV14 with TRBJ2-1; D is unresolved. CDR3 length: 15 amino acids. V was cut by 2 bases and J by 0 bases, with 8 bases left in between. Per the germline V gene, CDR1 is SGHDN and CDR2 is FVKESK. Written as DNA, the CDR3 is TGTGCCAGCAGCCAACAGCGTTTCTCCTACAATGAGCAGTTCTTC. It codes for CASSQQRFSYNEQFF.

This clonotype was found a few times. The V call is TRBV5-4, the J call TRBJ1-1; D may be TRBD1 (6 bases). V lost 4 bases and J 1 base, leaving 14 bases between the germline ends. This CDR3 spans 15 amino acids. Looked up from germline, CDR1 is SGHNT and CDR2 is YYREEE (reference sequence). CDR3 bases: TGTGCCAGCAGCATACCGACAGGACCGAACACTGAAGCTTTCTTT. It is translated as CASSIPTGPNTEAFF.

This clonotype has just a few counts. This sequence joins TRBV5-6 and TRBJ2-3; D is undetermined. The CDR3 totals 16 residues. Trimming stripped 4 bases from V and 0 bases from J, with 15 bases between. Germline V lookup: CDR1 SGHDT, CDR2 YYEEEE. In DNA form, the CDR3 reads TGTGCCAGCAGCCTTCTCACGGATTCTAGCACAGATACGCAGTATTTT. Protein product: CASSLLTDSSTDTQYF.

This clonotype was found a few times. The chain joins TRBV20-1 to TRBJ2-3, with D hard to call. V gave up 0 bases and J gave up 6 bases, with 10 bases separating them. The germline V gene encodes CDR1 DFQATT and CDR2 SNEGSKA (reference sequence). The CDR3 length is 13 residues. The CDR3 region has the DNA TGCAGTGCTAGAGACATCGACACTGATACGCAGTATTTT. It specifies CSARDIDTDTQYF.

V usage is TRBV11-2 and J usage is TRBJ2-5; D not resolved. CDR1 is SGHAT, CDR2 FQNNGV, per germline. The CDR3 has 13 residues. V dropped 1 base and J dropped 5 bases, with 8 bases sitting between them. The CDR3: CASSLGAMETQYF. The CDR3 nucleotides are TGTGCCAGCAGCTTAGGGGCTATGGAGACCCAGTACTTC.

This clonotype has just one count. CDR3 region: CASRLAGGVEQYF. CDR3 bases: TGTGCCAGCCGACTAGCGGGGGGGGTTGAGCAGTACTTC. The chain couples TRBV5-8 to TRBJ2-7, with 14 nucleotides matching TRBD2. The CDR3 runs 13 residues. Trimming cost V 7 bases and J 7 bases; bases outside gene matches: 4. Germline values: CDR1 SGHTS, CDR2 YDEGEE.

This clonotype came up a few times. The rearrangement uses TRBV12-3 or TRBV12-4 and TRBJ2-3, with D possibly being TRBD2 (6 bases). The CDR3 length is 13 residues. V was shortened by 7 bases and J by 5 bases, with 13 bases between the two germline ends. The CDR3 protein is CASNLGGQDTQYF. The CDR3 nucleotides are TGTGCCAGCAATTTGGGGGGTCAAGATACGCAGTATTTT.

This clonotype came up many times. The chain is built from TRBV12-3 or TRBV12-4 and TRBJ2-1, with a tentative D call TRBD2 (6 bases). The CDR3 extends over 15 amino acids. V was clipped by 6 bases and J by 9 bases, with 21 bases between them. The CDR3 sequence is CASSPGLGKRGEQFF. The CDR3 DNA reads TGTGCCAGCAGCCCGGGACTCGGGAAACGGGGTGAGCAGTTCTTC.

The rearrangement links TRBV5-1 to TRBJ1-2, with TRBD1 matching 9 bases. The CDR3 is 14 amino acids. Germline values: CDR1 SGHRS, CDR2 YFSETQ. Trimming cost V 3 bases and J 8 bases; bases outside gene matches: 8. Written as DNA, the CDR3 is TGCGCCAGCAGCTGGACAGGGGTCCAACCGGGCTACACCTTC. The encoded protein is CASSWTGVQPGYTF.

V is TRBV5-1 and J is TRBJ2-5, with unresolved D. Trimming removed 4 bases at V and 2 bases at J, with 3 bases between. Per germline, CDR1 SGHRS and CDR2 YFSETQ. The CDR3 consists of 11 residues. The CDR3 protein is CASSQQETQYF. The CDR3 nucleotides are TGCGCCAGCAGCCAACAAGAGACCCAGTACTTC.

The rearrangement links TRBV2 to TRBJ2-7; TRBD1 matches 7 bases. V was pared by 5 bases and J by 3 bases, with 7 bases of the junction left unmatched. Germline lookup yields CDR1 SNHLY and CDR2 FYNNEI. The length of the CDR3 is 14 residues. In DNA form, the CDR3 reads TGTGCCAGCAGTTTCGACAGGGCAAGCTACGAGCAGTACTTC. This translates into CASSFDRASYEQYF.

The J gene is TRBJ1-3, the V gene TRBV7-2; 10 bases fit TRBD1. V trimming: 4 bases; J trimming: 7 bases; junction bases outside the gene matches: 4. The CDR3 is 14 residues long. Looked up from germline, CDR1 is SGHTA and CDR2 is FQGNSA. The CDR3: CASSSDRGRNTIYF. In DNA form, the CDR3 reads TGTGCCAGCAGCTCAGACAGGGGGCGCAACACCATATATTTT.

DNA of the CDR3: TGCGCCAGCAGCCTTGGCCGATCAGGGGGCGGTGAGACCCAGTACTTC. Protein sequence: CASSLGRSGGGETQYF. The chain recombines TRBV5-1 with TRBJ2-5, with 8 bases that match TRBD1. Germline assignment: CDR1 SGHRS and CDR2 YFSETQ. The CDR3 has 16 residues. After removal of 4 bases from V and 5 bases from J, the junction contained 13 bases not matched to a gene.

This clonotype was seen a few times. The chain joins TRBV6-2 or TRBV6-3 to TRBJ1-1; no clear D. CDR3 length: 15 amino acids. Germline CDR1 and CDR2: MNHEY and SVGEGT. V was cut by 1 base and J by 2 bases, with 11 bases left in between. The DNA for the CDR3 is TGTGCCAGCAGTTACTGGGCAGACCCCAACACTGAAGCTTTCTTT. Its translation is CASSYWADPNTEAFF.

The chain combines TRBV2 with TRBJ2-4; the D gene is possibly TRBD1 (6 bases). Germline-derived CDR1 and CDR2 are SNHLY and FYNNEI. CDR3 size: 13 residues. The V end lost 7 bases, the J end lost 8 bases, and 15 bases lay between the germline ends. Here the CDR3 DNA reads TGTGCCAGCAAGCTGGACAGTTGGGACATTCAGTACTTC. This translates into CASKLDSWDIQYF.

The gene calls are TRBV24-1 and TRBJ2-2; 7 bases are shared with TRBD2. CDR1 is KGHDR, CDR2 SFDVKD, per germline. V lost 5 bases, J lost 6 bases, and 11 bases stayed unmatched. This CDR3 has 16 amino acids. CDR3 DNA sequence: TGTGCCACCAGTGCCCCGGGGAGGGGTAACGCCGGGGAGCTGTTTTTT. It is translated as CATSAPGRGNAGELFF.

The rearrangement links TRBV7-9 to TRBJ2-5; D may correspond to TRBD1 or TRBD2 (5 bases each). Trimming left V 5 bases short and J 2 bases short, with 15 bases between. Germline CDR1 reads SEHNR; CDR2 reads FQNEAQ (reference sequence). This CDR3 contains 15 residues. CDR3: CASSPRGSPQETQYF. The CDR3 DNA sequence: TGTGCCAGCAGCCCCCGGGGCAGCCCTCAAGAGACCCAGTACTTC.